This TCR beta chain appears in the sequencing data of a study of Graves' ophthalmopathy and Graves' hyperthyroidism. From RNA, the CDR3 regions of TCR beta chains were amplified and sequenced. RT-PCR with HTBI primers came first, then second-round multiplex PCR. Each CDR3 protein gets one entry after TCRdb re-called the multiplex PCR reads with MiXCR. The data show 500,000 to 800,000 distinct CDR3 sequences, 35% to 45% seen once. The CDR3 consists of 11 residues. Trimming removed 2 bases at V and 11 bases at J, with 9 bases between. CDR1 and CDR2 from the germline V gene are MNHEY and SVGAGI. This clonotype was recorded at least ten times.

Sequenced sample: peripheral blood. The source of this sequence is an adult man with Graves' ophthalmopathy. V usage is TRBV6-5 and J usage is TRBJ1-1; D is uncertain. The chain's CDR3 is CASSYKGPAFF. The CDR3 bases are TGTGCCAGCAGTTACAAAGGGCCCGCTTTCTTT.